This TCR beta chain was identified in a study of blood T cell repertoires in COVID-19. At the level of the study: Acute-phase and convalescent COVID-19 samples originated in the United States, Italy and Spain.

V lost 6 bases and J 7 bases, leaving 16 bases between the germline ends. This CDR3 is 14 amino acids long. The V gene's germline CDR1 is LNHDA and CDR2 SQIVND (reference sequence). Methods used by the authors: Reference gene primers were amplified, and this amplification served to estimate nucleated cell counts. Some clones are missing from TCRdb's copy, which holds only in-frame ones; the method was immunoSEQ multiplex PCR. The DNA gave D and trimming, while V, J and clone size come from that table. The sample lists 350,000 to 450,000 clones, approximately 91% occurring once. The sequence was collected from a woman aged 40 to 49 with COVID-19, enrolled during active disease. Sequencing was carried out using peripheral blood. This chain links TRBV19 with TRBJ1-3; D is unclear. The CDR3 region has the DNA TGTGCCAGTAGGCCCGGCCAGGCTCTCAACACCATATATTTT. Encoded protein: CASRPGQALNTIYF. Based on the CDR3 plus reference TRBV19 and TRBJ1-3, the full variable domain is DGGITQSPKYLFRKEGQNVTLSCEQNLNHDAMYWYRQDPGQGLRLIYYSQIVNDFQKGDIAEGYSVSREKKESFPLTVTSAQKNPTAFYLCASRPGQALNTIYFGEGSWLTVV.